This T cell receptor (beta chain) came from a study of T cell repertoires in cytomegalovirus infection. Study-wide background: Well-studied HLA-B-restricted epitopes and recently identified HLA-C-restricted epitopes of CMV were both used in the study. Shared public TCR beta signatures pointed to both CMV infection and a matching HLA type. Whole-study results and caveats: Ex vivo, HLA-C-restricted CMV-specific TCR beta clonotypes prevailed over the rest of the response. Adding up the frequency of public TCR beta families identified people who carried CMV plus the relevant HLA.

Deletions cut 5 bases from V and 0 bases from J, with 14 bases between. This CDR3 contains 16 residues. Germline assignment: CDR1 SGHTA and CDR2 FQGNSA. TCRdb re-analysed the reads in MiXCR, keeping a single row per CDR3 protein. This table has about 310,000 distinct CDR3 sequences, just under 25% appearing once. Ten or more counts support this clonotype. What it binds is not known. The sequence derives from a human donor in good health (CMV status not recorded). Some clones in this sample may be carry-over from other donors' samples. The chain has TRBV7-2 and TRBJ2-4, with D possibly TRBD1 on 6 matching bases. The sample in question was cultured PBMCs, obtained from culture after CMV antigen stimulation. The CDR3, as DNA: TGTGCCAGCAGCGCCGGGACACCGCTAGCCAAAAACATTCAGTACTTC. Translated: CASSAGTPLAKNIQYF.